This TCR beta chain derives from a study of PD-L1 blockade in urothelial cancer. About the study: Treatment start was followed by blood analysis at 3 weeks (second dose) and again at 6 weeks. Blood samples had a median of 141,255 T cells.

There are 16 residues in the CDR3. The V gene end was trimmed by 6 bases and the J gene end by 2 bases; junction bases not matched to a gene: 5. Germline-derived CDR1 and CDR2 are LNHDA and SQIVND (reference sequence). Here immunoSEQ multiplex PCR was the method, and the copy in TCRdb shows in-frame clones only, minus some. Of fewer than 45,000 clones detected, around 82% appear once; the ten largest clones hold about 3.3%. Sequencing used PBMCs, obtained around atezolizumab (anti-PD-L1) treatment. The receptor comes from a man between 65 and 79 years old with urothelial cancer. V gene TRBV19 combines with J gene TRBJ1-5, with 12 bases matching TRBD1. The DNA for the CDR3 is TGTGCCAGTAGGGGACAGGGGGCTCTTGGCAATCAGCCCCAGCATTTT. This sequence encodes CASRGQGALGNQPQHF. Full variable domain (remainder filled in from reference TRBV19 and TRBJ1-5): DGGITQSPKYLFRKEGQNVTLSCEQNLNHDAMYWYRQDPGQGLRLIYYSQIVNDFQKGDIAEGYSVSREKKESFPLTVTSAQKNPTAFYLCASRGQGALGNQPQHFGDGTRLSIL.